These 8 T cell receptor beta chains were sequenced from one sample in a study of T cells in Graves' hyperthyroidism and ophthalmopathy. Researchers amplified the TCR beta CDR3 regions from RNA transcripts. A set of HTBI primers served as the primers for a first-round RT-PCR of the TCR CDR3. TCRdb used MiXCR to reprocess the multiplex PCR reads, holding one entry per CDR3 protein. The table records 300,000 or so distinct CDR3 sequences, around 16% of them present only once. The sample comprised blood. The receptors were gathered from a man aged 30-40 years with Graves' hyperthyroidism.

J is TRBJ2-7 and V is TRBV3-1; possible D gene TRBD1, 5 bases. This CDR3 region has 15 residues. The V end was cut by 3 bases, the J end by 2 bases, with 14 bases between. Germline V CDR1 and CDR2: LGHDT, YNNKEL (reference sequence). The CDR3 DNA reads as TGTGCCAGCAGCCACGACGACGACAGAGCCTACGAGCAGTACTTC. Translated, it gives CASSHDDDRAYEQYF.

This clonotype was observed many times. The V and J genes are TRBV15 and TRBJ2-1, with D tentatively TRBD1 (5 bases). The CDR3 is 13 amino acids. Germline V CDR1 and CDR2: LNHNV, YYDKDF (reference sequence). The V gene lost 1 base and the J gene lost 7 bases, with 8 bases spanning the gap. The DNA of the CDR3 is TGTGCCACCAGCAGAGGACGACAGAATGAGCAGTTCTTC. Protein sequence: CATSRGRQNEQFF. The full variable domain, completed using reference TRBV15 and TRBJ2-1, is DAMVIQNPRYQVTQFGKPVTLSCSQTLNHNVMYWYQQKSSQAPKLLFHYYDKDFNNEADTPDNFQSRRPNTSFCFLDIRSPGLGDTAMYLCATSRGRQNEQFFGPGTRLTVL.

This clonotype was seen ten or more times. This chain joins TRBV3-1 and TRBJ2-5; D is undetermined. The CDR3 totals 13 residues. CDR1 LGHDT and CDR2 YNNKEL come from the germline V gene (reference sequence). Trimming took off 4 bases at V and 4 bases at J, with 10 bases between the two ends. The CDR3 bases are TGTGCCAGCAGCCCGAAGAGGACAGAGACCCAGTACTTC. Translated: CASSPKRTETQYF.

The rearrangement links TRBV20-1 to TRBJ2-2; maybe TRBD2 (5 bases). V gave up 7 bases and J gave up 2 bases, with 14 bases separating them. The CDR3 has 14 residues. Per the germline V gene, CDR1 is DFQATT and CDR2 is SNEGSKA (reference sequence). The CDR3 sequence: CSVPRAANTGELFF. The CDR3 DNA reads as TGCAGTGTACCACGAGCGGCTAACACCGGGGAGCTGTTTTTT.

This clonotype was seen many times. This chain connects TRBV11-1 to TRBJ2-5; no clear D. The ends were cut back, 6 bases at V and 5 bases at J, with 13 bases in the middle. Germline V gene sequence: CDR1 SGHAT, CDR2 FQDESV (reference sequence). This CDR3 has 13 amino acids. The chain's CDR3 is CASRSGSEETQYF. DNA for the CDR3: TGTGCCAGCAGAAGTGGTAGTGAGGAGACCCAGTACTTC.

This clonotype came up many times. This chain uses TRBV7-9 with TRBJ2-3, with a tentative D call TRBD2 (6 bases). V was cut by 7 bases and J by 2 bases, with 13 bases left in between. Germline CDR1 is SEHNR and CDR2 is FQNEAQ (reference sequence). The CDR3 covers 14 residues. The CDR3 sequence is CASNLLAYTDTQYF. Written as DNA, the CDR3 is TGTGCCAGCAACCTTCTAGCGTACACAGATACGCAGTATTTT.

This clonotype was observed at least ten times. V usage is TRBV12-3 or TRBV12-4 and J usage is TRBJ2-6; 9 nucleotides align to TRBD2. V dropped 6 bases and J dropped 0; count of bases not matched to a gene: 12. The CDR3 length is 19 residues. The CDR3 DNA reads as TGTGCCAGCAGACCACCTGCGGGACTAGCCAACTCTGGGGCCAACGTCCTGACTTTC. This encodes CASRPPAGLANSGANVLTF.

V usage is TRBV12-3 or TRBV12-4 and J usage is TRBJ1-3; TRBD1 is a possible D gene (6 bases). V lost 8 bases and J lost 1, with 9 bases in between. This CDR3 has 13 residues. CDR3 DNA sequence: TGTGCCAGCGGCAGGGGATCTGGAAACACCATATATTTT. It translates to CASGRGSGNTIYF.